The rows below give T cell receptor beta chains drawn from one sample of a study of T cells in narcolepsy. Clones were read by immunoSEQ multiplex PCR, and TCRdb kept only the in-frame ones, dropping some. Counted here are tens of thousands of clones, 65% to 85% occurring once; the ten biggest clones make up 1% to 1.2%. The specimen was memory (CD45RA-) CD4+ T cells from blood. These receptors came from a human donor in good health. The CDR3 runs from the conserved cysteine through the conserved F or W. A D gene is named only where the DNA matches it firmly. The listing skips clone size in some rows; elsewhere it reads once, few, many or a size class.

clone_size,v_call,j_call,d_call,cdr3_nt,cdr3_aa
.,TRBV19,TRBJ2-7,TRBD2,TGTGCCAGTAGTAGAGGACTAGCGGATAACTACGAGCAGTACTTC,CASSRGLADNYEQYF
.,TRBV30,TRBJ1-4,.,TGTGCCTGGAGAGCCCCCTGGGGGAGTGAAAAACTGTTTTTT,CAWRAPWGSEKLFF
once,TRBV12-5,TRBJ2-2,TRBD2,TGTGCTAGTGGACTAACTAGCGGGAGAGGGACCGGGGAGCTGTTTTTT,CASGLTSGRGTGELFF
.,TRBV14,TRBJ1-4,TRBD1,TGTGCCAGCAGTCTCAGAGGGGGCCGGGAAAAACTGTTTTTT,CASSLRGGREKLFF
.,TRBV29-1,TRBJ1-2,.,TGCAGCGTTGCCAACAATATGGACTATGGCTACACCTTC,CSVANNMDYGYTF
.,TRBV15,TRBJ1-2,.,TGTGCCACCAGCAGAGGAAGGAGGGACGTGAGTGGCTACACCTTC,CATSRGRRDVSGYTF
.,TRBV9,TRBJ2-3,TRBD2,TGTGCCAGCATGGGACTAGCGGGAGGCACGAAAGATACGCAGTATTTT,CASMGLAGGTKDTQYF
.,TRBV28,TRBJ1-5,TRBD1,TGTGCCAGCAGTTCCCCCGGACAGGGGGGACTGCCCCAGCATTTT,CASSSPGQGGLPQHF
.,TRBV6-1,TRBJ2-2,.,TGTGCCAGCAGTGAACAGGGTAGCACCGGGGAGCTGTTTTTT,CASSEQGSTGELFF
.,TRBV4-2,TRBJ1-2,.,TGTGCCAGCAGCCAAGTTTTGGAGGGTGTGGGTGGCTACACCTTC,CASSQVLEGVGGYTF
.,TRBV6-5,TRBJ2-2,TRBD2,TGTGCCAGCAGCCGAGAGCGGGAGTCCGCCGGGGAGCTGTTTTTT,CASSRERESAGELFF
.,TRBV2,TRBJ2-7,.,TGTGCCAGCAAGTCGGGGGCCTCCTCCTACGAGCAGTACTTC,CASKSGASSYEQYF
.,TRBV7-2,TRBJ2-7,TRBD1,TGTGCCGTAAAGACCGGGACAGGGGGCAGACTCGAGCAGTACTTC,CAVKTGTGGRLEQYF
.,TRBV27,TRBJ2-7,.,TGTGCCAGCAGTTTACGGTCGGTCTCCTACGAGCAGTACTTC,CASSLRSVSYEQYF
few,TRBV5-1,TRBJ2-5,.,TGCGCCAGCAGGGGTGGGGAGGACCAAGAGACCCAGTACTTC,CASRGGEDQETQYF
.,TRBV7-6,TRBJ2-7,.,TGTGCCAGCAGCTTATTGGACGGACAATCCTACGAGCAGTACTTC,CASSLLDGQSYEQYF
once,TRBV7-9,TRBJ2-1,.,TGTGCCAGCAGCCCGTTGGGGAGCTCCTACAATGAGCAGTTCTTC,CASSPLGSSYNEQFF
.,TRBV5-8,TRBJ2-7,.,TGTGCCAGCAGCTACGAATACGATCAGTACTTC,CASSYEYDQYF
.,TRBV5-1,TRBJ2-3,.,TGCGCCAGCAAAGTCCTAGGAATGGATACGCAGTATTTT,CASKVLGMDTQYF
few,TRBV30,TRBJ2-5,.,TGTGCCTGGAGTGTTCTTACTAAGGAGACCCAGTACTTC,CAWSVLTKETQYF
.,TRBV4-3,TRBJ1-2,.,TGCGCCAGCAGCCAAGGGGGAGGCGGGCCGTTGAACTATGGCTACACCTTC,CASSQGGGGPLNYGYTF
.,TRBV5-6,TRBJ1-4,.,TGTGCCAGCAGCTTGGATCGGGGCTTGAGTGAAAAACTGTTTTTT,CASSLDRGLSEKLFF
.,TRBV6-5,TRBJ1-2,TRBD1,TGTGCCAGCAGTTCTGGGACAGGCCAACGCTATGGCTACACCTTC,CASSSGTGQRYGYTF
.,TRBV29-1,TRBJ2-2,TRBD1,TGCAGCGTCAAAACCGGGACAGGGGGCTTCGGGGAGCTGTTTTTT,CSVKTGTGGFGELFF
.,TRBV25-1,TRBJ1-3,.,TGTGCCAGCAGTGCCCACCGGAGCTCTGGAAACACCATATATTTT,CASSAHRSSGNTIYF
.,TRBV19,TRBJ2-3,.,TGTGCCAGTAGGCCCCAGGTTAGCACAGATACGCAGTATTTT,CASRPQVSTDTQYF
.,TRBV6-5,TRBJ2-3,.,TGTGCCAGCAGTTACTCTGGGGGGAGGAGCACAGATACGCAGTATTTT,CASSYSGGRSTDTQYF
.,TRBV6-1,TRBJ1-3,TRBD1,TGTGCCAGCAGTGAGGGTGGGACAGATGGAAACACCATATATTTT,CASSEGGTDGNTIYF
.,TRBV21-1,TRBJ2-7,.,TGTGCCAGCAGGGAGAGGGAAAGGCCCCGGGCCCACGAGCAGTACTTC,CASRERERPRAHEQYF
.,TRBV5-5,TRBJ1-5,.,TGTGCCAGCAGCTTGGGACAGAACAATCAGCCCCAGCATTTT,CASSLGQNNQPQHF
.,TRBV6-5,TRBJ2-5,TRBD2,TGTGCCAGCAGTTCCCCGCGGGGGGACCAAGAGACCCAGTACTTC,CASSSPRGDQETQYF
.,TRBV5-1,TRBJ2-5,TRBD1,TGCGCCAGCAGCTTCCCAGGGGGCGAAGAGACCCAGTACTTC,CASSFPGGEETQYF
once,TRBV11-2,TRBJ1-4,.,TGTGCCAGCAGCTTACGGATAAATGAAAAACTGTTTTTT,CASSLRINEKLFF